This TCR beta chain appears in the sequencing data of a study of blood T cell repertoires in COVID-19. Whole-study context: Samples came from the United States, Italy and Spain, spanning acute and convalescent COVID-19. Nucleic acid was either cDNA or gDNA, and it came from T cells, B-cell-depleted T cells, or PBMCs.

Per the original methods: Nucleated cell counts were estimated from reference gene primer amplification. Here immunoSEQ multiplex PCR was the method, and the copy in TCRdb shows in-frame clones only, minus some. The V and J calls and clone size are taken from that table; D and trimming were inferred from the DNA. The profile shows some 200,000 clones, 85% of them singletons. Enrolment of Seattle patients took place during active infection, and they were followed longitudinally. The CDR3 has 11 residues. With 2 bases removed from V and 4 bases from J, the gap between germline ends came to 2 bases. The germline gives CDR1 LGHDT, CDR2 YNNKEL (reference sequence).

The chain recombines TRBV3-1 (or the pseudogene TRBV3-2) with TRBJ2-5; D ambiguous. Sequencing input: peripheral blood. The clonotype originates from a woman between 65 and 79 years old with COVID-19, enrolled during active disease. CDR3 sequence: CASSQRETQYF. The CDR3 coding sequence is TGTGCCAGCAGCCAACGAGAGACCCAGTACTTC.